This T cell receptor beta chain was documented in a study of early T cells in non-severe SARS-CoV-2 infection. Attachment of unique molecular identifiers was made to individual cDNA molecules. MiXCR, run by TCRdb on the 5' RACE reads, gives a single entry per CDR3 protein. The data show 50,000 to 70,000 distinct CDR3 sequences, more than 8.5% seen once. This clonotype is medium-sized (0.01 to 0.1%) in the sample. This TCR came from an adult who was a healthcare worker with PCR-confirmed SARS-CoV-2 infection or an uninfected control (not recorded which). What was sequenced was whole blood.

CDR3 nucleotide sequence: TGTGCCAGCAGTTTGGTCGGCTCGGGCAATCAGCCCCAGCATTTT. This gives the protein CASSLVGSGNQPQHF. The rearrangement links TRBV27 to TRBJ1-5; no definite D call. Trimming cost V 3 bases and J 2 bases, with 11 bases left between them. The CDR3 loop spans 15 amino acids. Germline V gene lookup returns CDR1 MNHEY and CDR2 SMNVEV (reference sequence).